Listed here are 15 T cell receptor beta chains from one sample, sequenced in a study of T cells expressing NK-cell markers. Reanalyzing the 5' RACE reads, TCRdb keeps one entry per CDR3 protein, without DNA. Reported are 400,000 to 550,000 distinct CDR3 sequences; the ten largest clones contain 6% to 9.5%. The sequenced sample consisted of blood T cells: a sorted CD56 or NKG2C T cell subset, CD4+ or CD8+ T cells, or bulk PBMC T cells (not recorded which). These TCRs come from a woman aged 18 to 75 in good health.

CDR3 in amino acids: CASSYSGVDQPQHF. This chain links TRBV6-5 with TRBJ1-5; the TCRdb call, TRBD1, lacks DNA for checking. CDR3 length: 14 residues. CDR1 and CDR2 from the germline V gene are MNHEY and SVGAGI.

The gene calls are TRBV6-4 and TRBJ2-1. The germline V gene encodes CDR1 MRHNA and CDR2 SNTAGT. This CDR3 is built from 14 residues. The CDR3 protein is CASSAELSYNEQFF.

The chain combines TRBV3-1 with TRBJ2-5; lacking DNA, the TRBD2 call made by TCRdb goes unchecked. This CDR3 contains 17 residues. Germline values: CDR1 LGHDT, CDR2 YNNKEL (reference sequence). The CDR3 spells CASSKGLAGGYQETQYF.

The gene calls are TRBV12-3 or TRBV12-4 and TRBJ2-1; TCRdb proposes TRBD1, but this gene call is untestable without DNA. CDR3 length equals 12 residues. The CDR3 sequence: CASSDFFPGRLF.

This CDR3 is CASSPGTSVQETQYF. This chain joins TRBV7-2 and TRBJ2-5; the TCRdb call, TRBD1, lacks DNA for checking. The CDR3 consists of 15 residues. Germline V lookup: CDR1 SGHTA, CDR2 FQGNSA.

This chain uses TRBV12-3 or TRBV12-4 with TRBJ2-5; as DNA is missing, the TRBD1 call by TCRdb cannot be tested. The CDR3 has 19 residues. CDR3 in amino acids: CASSLDTKQGWEGKETQYF.

V usage is TRBV12-3 or TRBV12-4 and J usage is TRBJ2-3. This CDR3 is 14 amino acids long. CDR3 amino acids: CASSLGLGGDTQYF.

The rearrangement links TRBV6-5 to TRBJ1-2. The CDR3 has 12 amino acids. Germline-derived CDR1 and CDR2 are MNHEY and SVGAGI. The CDR3 here is CASRHRDHGYTF.

The chain couples TRBV7-2 to TRBJ2-7; the TCRdb D gene call, TRBD1, has no DNA to confirm it. CDR1 and CDR2 from the germline V gene are SGHTA and FQGNSA. CDR3 length: 14 amino acids. CDR3 protein: CASHARDRTYEQYF.

The chain recombines TRBV28 with TRBJ2-4; without DNA, the TCRdb call of TRBD2 cannot be checked. The CDR3 spans 16 residues. In germline, CDR1 is MDHEN, CDR2 SYDVKM. This CDR3 is CASSFPRLAEGNIQYF.

The rearrangement joins TRBV25-1 to TRBJ2-1; the D gene TCRdb calls, TRBD2, cannot be checked with no DNA. This CDR3 is built from 17 residues. Germline V gene data show CDR1 as MGHDK and CDR2 as SYGVNS. CDR3 sequence reads: CASSESLTSGEFNEQFF.

The chain couples TRBV7-2 to TRBJ2-1. The CDR3 has 15 amino acids. Germline V CDR1 and CDR2: SGHTA, FQGNSA. CDR3: CASSSTLMSYNEQFF. Full variable domain (rest looked up from reference TRBV7-2 and TRBJ2-1): GAGVSQSPSNKVTEKGKDVELRCDPISGHTALYWYRQSLGQGLEFLIYFQGNSAPDKSGLPSDRFSAERTGGSVSTLTIQRTQQEDSAVYLCASSSTLMSYNEQFFGPGTRLTVL.

V is TRBV18 and J is TRBJ2-4. The CDR3 extends over 14 amino acids. CDR1 is KGHSH and CDR2 is LQKENI in the germline V gene. The chain's CDR3 is CASSPPWQRNIQYF.

This sequence joins TRBV20-1 and TRBJ2-1; the D call from TCRdb, TRBD1, cannot be confirmed without DNA. Germline-derived CDR1 and CDR2 are DFQATT and SNEGSKA (reference sequence). The CDR3 totals 15 residues. The CDR3 spells CSASRPGPGDNEQFF.

The V call is TRBV6-4, the J call TRBJ2-3; as DNA is missing, the TRBD2 call by TCRdb cannot be tested. CDR3 length: 15 residues. The germline V gene has CDR1 MRHNA and CDR2 SNTAGT. CDR3 amino acids: CASSESAGTTDTQYF.